Described below is a single TCR beta chain sequence and its context. The data stem from a study of blood T cell repertoires in COVID-19. Clones were read by immunoSEQ multiplex PCR, and TCRdb kept only the in-frame ones, dropping some. The sample comprises some 130,000 clones, about 79% of which are singletons, and roughly 15% rests with the top ten. V lost 4 bases, J lost 5 bases, and 11 bases stayed unmatched. The CDR3 length is 15 residues. CDR1 SGHDT and CDR2 YYEEEE come from the germline V gene. This chain links TRBV5-6 with TRBJ1-1, with 7 positions matching TRBD1. The sample was peripheral blood. This TCR derives from a woman aged 45-59 years with acute or convalescent COVID-19. The CDR3 sequence is CASSQRTGQRTEAFF. DNA of the CDR3: TGTGCCAGCAGCCAAAGGACAGGTCAGAGGACTGAAGCTTTCTTT.